These T cell receptor beta chains were read from a single sample in a study of shared clonotypes between healthy human individuals. Only in-frame clones appear in the TCRdb table, and some are missing; sequencing was by immunoSEQ multiplex PCR. This table has a few hundred thousand clones, about 73% appearing once. Sample: memory CD4+ T cells sorted from blood. These receptors came from a man aged 30 to 39 in good health. Each CDR3 is given with its conserved first and last residue. Each record gives: J gene, V gene, CDR3 protein.

TRBJ1-2,TRBV28,CASSLTVYGYTF
TRBJ1-5,TRBV6-5,CASSYSSQGLGPQHF
TRBJ2-5,TRBV7-8,CASSREETQYF
TRBJ2-7,TRBV2,CASSPNPGGAGRYEQYF
TRBJ2-3,TRBV10-1,CASSRGAGGTDTQYF
TRBJ2-5,TRBV19,CASSPPAGAGETQYF
TRBJ2-2,TRBV5-1,CASSPGTSGNTGELFF
TRBJ2-7,TRBV11-3,CASSLTPTSGSAYEQYF
TRBJ2-3,TRBV2,CASLKTSATDTQYF
TRBJ2-7,TRBV19,CASSPWTSGAPYEQYF
TRBJ1-5,TRBV7-9,CASSPRRGQPQHF
TRBJ2-5,TRBV7-8,CASTALGERVETQYF
TRBJ1-5,TRBV28,CASSLWQAAQHF
TRBJ2-1,TRBV18,CASSPQRNNEQFF
TRBJ2-2,TRBV5-1,CASSAGTGPNTGELFF
TRBJ2-1,TRBV4-3,CASSLRSEGEQFF
TRBJ1-1,TRBV11-1,CATTSGGRTEAFF
TRBJ1-1,TRBV6-4,CASSAGQGETEAFF
TRBJ1-2,TRBV6-5,CASSYVGEGNGYTF
TRBJ2-5,TRBV29-1,CSAARGGQETQYF
TRBJ2-1,TRBV4-1,CASSQRNEQFF
TRBJ1-1,TRBV6-1,CASSELSKGTEAFF
TRBJ1-2,TRBV14,CASSQVIRAAGYGYTF
TRBJ2-7,TRBV5-6,CASSLAGQGEYEQYF
TRBJ2-1,TRBV9,CASSVVGSQGNEQFF
TRBJ1-5,TRBV7-9,CASSLGQGTGGINQPQHF